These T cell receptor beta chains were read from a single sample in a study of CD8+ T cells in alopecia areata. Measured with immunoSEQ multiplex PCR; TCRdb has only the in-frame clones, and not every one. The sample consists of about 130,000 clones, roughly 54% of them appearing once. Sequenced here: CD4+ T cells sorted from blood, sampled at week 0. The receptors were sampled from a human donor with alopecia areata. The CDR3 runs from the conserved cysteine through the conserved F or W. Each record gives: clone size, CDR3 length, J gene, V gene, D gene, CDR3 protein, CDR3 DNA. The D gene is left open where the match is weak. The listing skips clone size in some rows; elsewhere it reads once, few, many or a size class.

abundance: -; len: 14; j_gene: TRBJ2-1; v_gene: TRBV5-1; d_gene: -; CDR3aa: CASSFPDDYNEQFF; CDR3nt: TGCGCCAGCAGCTTCCCCGACGACTACAATGAGCAGTTCTTC
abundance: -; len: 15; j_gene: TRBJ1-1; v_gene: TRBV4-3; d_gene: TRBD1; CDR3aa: CASSQGTGLRTEAFF; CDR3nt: TGCGCCAGCAGCCAAGGGACAGGGCTACGCACTGAAGCTTTCTTT
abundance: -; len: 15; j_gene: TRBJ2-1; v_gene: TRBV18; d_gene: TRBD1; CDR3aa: CASSIGTGKTNEQFF; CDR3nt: TGTGCCAGCTCAATCGGGACAGGGAAGACGAATGAGCAGTTCTTC
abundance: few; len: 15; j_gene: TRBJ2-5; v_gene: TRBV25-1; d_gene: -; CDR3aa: CASSDDRTGQETQYF; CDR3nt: TGTGCCAGCAGTGATGACAGGACGGGTCAAGAGACCCAGTACTTC
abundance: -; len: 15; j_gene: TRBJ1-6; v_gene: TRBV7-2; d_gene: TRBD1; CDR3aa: CASKKGQGNNSPLHF; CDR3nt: TGTGCCAGCAAAAAGGGACAGGGGAATAATTCACCCCTCCACTTT
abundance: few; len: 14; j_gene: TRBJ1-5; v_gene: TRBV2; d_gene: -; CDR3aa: CASSVGRSNQPQHF; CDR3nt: TGTGCCAGCAGCGTCGGCAGGAGCAATCAGCCCCAGCATTTT
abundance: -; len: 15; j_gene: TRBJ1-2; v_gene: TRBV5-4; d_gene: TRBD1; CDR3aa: CASSLDYGTGSGYTF; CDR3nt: TGTGCCAGCAGCTTGGATTATGGGACAGGGTCTGGCTACACCTTC
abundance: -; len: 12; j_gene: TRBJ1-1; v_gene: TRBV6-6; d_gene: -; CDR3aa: CASSYSGVEAFF; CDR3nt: TGTGCCAGCAGTTACTCGGGGGTGGAAGCTTTCTTT
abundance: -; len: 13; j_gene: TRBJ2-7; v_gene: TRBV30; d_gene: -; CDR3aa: CAWRGSYAYEQYF; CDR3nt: TGTGCCTGGAGGGGCAGTTACGCCTACGAGCAGTACTTC
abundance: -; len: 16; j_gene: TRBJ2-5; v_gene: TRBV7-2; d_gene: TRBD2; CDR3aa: CASSSASGRVRETQYF; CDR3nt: TGTGCCAGCAGCTCGGCCAGCGGGAGGGTCAGAGAGACCCAGTACTTC
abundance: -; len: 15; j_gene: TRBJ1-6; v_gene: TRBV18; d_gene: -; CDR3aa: CASSPLAQGDSPLHF; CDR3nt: TGTGCCAGCTCACCCCTTGCACAGGGAGATTCACCCCTCCACTTT
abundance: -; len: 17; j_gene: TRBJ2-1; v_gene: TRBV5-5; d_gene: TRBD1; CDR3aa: CASSPLVQGARYNEQFF; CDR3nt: TGTGCCAGCAGCCCTCTCGTCCAGGGGGCAAGATACAATGAGCAGTTCTTC
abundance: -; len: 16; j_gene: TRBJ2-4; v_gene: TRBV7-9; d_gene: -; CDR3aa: CASSLEFLGAKNIQYF; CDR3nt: TGTGCCAGCAGCTTGGAATTTCTGGGGGCCAAAAACATTCAGTACTTC
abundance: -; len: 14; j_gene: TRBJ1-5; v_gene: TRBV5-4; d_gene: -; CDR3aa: CASSPAGGDQPQHF; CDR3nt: TGTGCCAGCAGCCCGGCGGGGGGAGATCAGCCCCAGCATTTT
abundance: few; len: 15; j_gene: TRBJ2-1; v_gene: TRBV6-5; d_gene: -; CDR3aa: CASGRLGGRDNEQFF; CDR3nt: TGTGCCAGCGGGCGTCTCGGGGGGCGTGACAATGAGCAGTTCTTC
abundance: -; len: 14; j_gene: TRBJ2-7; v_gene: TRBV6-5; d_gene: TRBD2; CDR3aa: CASSQTGTNYEQYF; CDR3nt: TGTGCCAGCAGTCAAACCGGGACTAATTACGAGCAGTACTTC
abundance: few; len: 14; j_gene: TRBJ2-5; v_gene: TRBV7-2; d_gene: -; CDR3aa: CASSKLPYQETQYF; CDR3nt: TGTGCCAGCAGCAAACTACCATACCAAGAGACCCAGTACTTC
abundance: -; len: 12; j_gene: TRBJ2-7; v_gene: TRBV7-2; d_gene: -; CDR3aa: CASSLVGYEQYF; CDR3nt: TGTGCCAGCAGCTTAGTGGGGTACGAGCAGTACTTC
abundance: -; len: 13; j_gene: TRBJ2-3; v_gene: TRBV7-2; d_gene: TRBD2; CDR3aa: CASSLGRGDTQYF; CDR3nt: TGTGCCAGCAGCTTGGGGAGGGGTGATACGCAGTATTTT
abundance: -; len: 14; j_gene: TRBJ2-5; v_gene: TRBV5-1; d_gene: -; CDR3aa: CASSRGDAQETQYF; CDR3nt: TGCGCCAGCAGCCGCGGGGACGCCCAAGAGACCCAGTACTTC
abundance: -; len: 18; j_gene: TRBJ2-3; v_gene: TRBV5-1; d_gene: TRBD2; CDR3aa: CASSPGLAGVRSTDTQYF; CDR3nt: TGCGCCAGCAGCCCGGGACTAGCGGGAGTAAGAAGCACAGATACGCAGTATTTT
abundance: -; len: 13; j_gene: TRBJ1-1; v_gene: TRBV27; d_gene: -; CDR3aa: CASSRREGGEAFF; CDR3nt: TGTGCCAGCAGTCGCCGGGAGGGCGGAGAAGCTTTCTTT
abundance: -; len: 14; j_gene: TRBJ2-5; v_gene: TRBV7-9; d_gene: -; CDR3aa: CASSLTASQETQYF; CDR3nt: TGTGCCAGCAGCTTGACGGCCTCCCAAGAGACCCAGTACTTC
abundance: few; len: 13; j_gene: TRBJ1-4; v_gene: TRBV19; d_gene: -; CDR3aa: CASSMGGETKLFF; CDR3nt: TGTGCCAGTAGTATGGGGGGCGAGACGAAACTGTTTTTT
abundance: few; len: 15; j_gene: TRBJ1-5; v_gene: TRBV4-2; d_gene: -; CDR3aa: CASSQDLGTNQPQHF; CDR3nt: TGTGCCAGCAGCCAAGATTTGGGGACTAATCAGCCCCAGCATTTT
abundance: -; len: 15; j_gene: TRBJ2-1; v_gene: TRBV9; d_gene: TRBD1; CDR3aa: CASSHPGQGGWEQFF; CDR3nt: TGTGCCAGCAGCCACCCGGGACAGGGTGGTTGGGAGCAGTTCTTC
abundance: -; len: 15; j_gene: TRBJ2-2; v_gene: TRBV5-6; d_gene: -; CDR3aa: CASSLAQANTGELFF; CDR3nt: TGTGCCAGCAGCTTGGCCCAGGCGAACACCGGGGAGCTGTTTTTT
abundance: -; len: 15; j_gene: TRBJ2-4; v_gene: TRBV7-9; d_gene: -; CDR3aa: CASSIYRDVKNIQYF; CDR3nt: TGTGCCAGCAGCATATACAGGGACGTCAAAAACATTCAGTACTTC
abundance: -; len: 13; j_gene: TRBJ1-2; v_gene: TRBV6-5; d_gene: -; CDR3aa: CASSSRAYYGYTF; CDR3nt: TGTGCCAGCAGTTCCCGAGCCTATTATGGCTACACCTTC
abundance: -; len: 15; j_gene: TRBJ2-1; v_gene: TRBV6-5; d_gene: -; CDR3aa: CASSVGGNLGNEQFF; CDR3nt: TGTGCCAGCAGTGTCGGCGGTAACCTCGGTAATGAGCAGTTCTTC
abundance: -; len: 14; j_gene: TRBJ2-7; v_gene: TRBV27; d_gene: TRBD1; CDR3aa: CASSPTGQTYEQYF; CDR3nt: TGTGCCAGCAGTCCCACGGGACAGACCTACGAGCAGTACTTC
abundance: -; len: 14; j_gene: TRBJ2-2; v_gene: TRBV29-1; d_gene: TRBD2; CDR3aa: CSVSGRTNTGELFF; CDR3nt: TGCAGCGTCAGCGGGAGGACTAACACCGGGGAGCTGTTTTTT
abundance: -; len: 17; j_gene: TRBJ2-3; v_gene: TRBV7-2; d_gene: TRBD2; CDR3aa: CASSLATAGGPADTQYF; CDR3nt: TGTGCCAGCAGCTTAGCGACAGCGGGAGGGCCAGCAGATACGCAGTATTTT
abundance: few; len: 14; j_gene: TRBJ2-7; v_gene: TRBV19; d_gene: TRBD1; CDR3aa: CASRRGTGGGEQYF; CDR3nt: TGTGCCAGTCGGCGGGGGACAGGGGGTGGAGAGCAGTACTTC
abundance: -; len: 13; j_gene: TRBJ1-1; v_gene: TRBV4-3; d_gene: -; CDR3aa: CASSQDSWTEAFF; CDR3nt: TGCGCCAGCAGCCAAGATTCTTGGACTGAAGCTTTCTTT